These 25 T cell receptor beta chains were sequenced from one sample in a study of identifying expanded T cells in peripheral blood. The protocol was immunoSEQ multiplex PCR, while the TCRdb copy is restricted to in-frame clones and leaves out a portion. The sample records about 100,000 clones, around nine tenths being singletons. The source material was blood. The receptors were sampled from a person aged 18 to 69 in good health.

This chain links TRBV30 with TRBJ2-1; 7 positions match TRBD1. CDR3 size: 14 residues. CDR1 and CDR2 from the germline V gene are GTSNPN and SVGIG (reference sequence). The trim removed 4 bases at V and 2 bases at J, leaving 5 bases unmatched. The CDR3 DNA sequence: TGTGCCTGGACCCTAGGGGGCCCCTACAATGAGCAGTTCTTC. It translates to CAWTLGGPYNEQFF.

V gene TRBV19 combines with J gene TRBJ1-2; D unclear. The CDR3 extends over 12 amino acids. Trimming pared 4 bases from V and 5 bases from J, leaving 8 bases between. Per germline, CDR1 LNHDA and CDR2 SQIVND (reference sequence). In DNA form, the CDR3 reads TGTGCCAGTAGTACGGGAGGATATGGCTACACCTTC. It is translated as CASSTGGYGYTF.

This clone was recorded once. The chain recombines TRBV4-3 with TRBJ1-5; D is ambiguous. The CDR3 spans 15 residues. V was cut by 0 bases and J by 0 bases, with 6 bases left in between. The germline gives CDR1 LGHNA, CDR2 YSLEER. CDR3 nucleotides: TGCGCCAGCAGCCAAGACCGGTATAGCAATCAGCCCCAGCATTTT. Translating gives CASSQDRYSNQPQHF.

In its sample, this clone was seen once. The J gene is TRBJ1-2, the V gene TRBV18; D is possibly TRBD1 (6 bases). V was cut by 3 bases and J by 8 bases, with 10 bases left in between. CDR1 is KGHSH and CDR2 is LQKENI in the germline V gene. The CDR3 is 12 amino acids. CDR3 nucleotide sequence: TGTGCCAGCTCACCCACAGGGTACGGCTACACCTTC. Encoded protein: CASSPTGYGYTF.

CDR3 sequence reads: CSVEAAGGTQYF. The CDR3 region has the DNA TGCAGCGTTGAAGCCGCGGGAGGGACCCAGTACTTC. The genes are TRBV29-1 and TRBJ2-5, with 8 bases that match TRBD2. Germline V gene lookup returns CDR1 SQVTM and CDR2 ANQGSEA. This CDR3 has 12 amino acids. The ends lost 1 base at V and 7 bases at J; junction bases unmatched: 2.

This sequence joins TRBV11-3 and TRBJ1-4; D might be TRBD1 (5 bases). The germline V gene has CDR1 SGHNT and CDR2 YENEEA. V was cut by 1 base and J by 5 bases, with 11 bases left in between. CDR3 size: 15 residues. The CDR3 bases are TGTGCCAGCAGCTTAGGAAACAGGCAGAATGAAAAACTGTTTTTT. Its translation: CASSLGNRQNEKLFF.

In its sample, this clone was seen once. The DNA of the CDR3 is TGTGCCAGCAGCCATGCAGGGGGCAACACTGAAGCTTTCTTT. Translation: CASSHAGGNTEAFF. This chain connects TRBV14 to TRBJ1-1; 8 bases fit TRBD1. CDR1 is SGHDN and CDR2 is FVKESK in the germline V gene. The V gene end was trimmed by 3 bases and the J gene end by 2 bases; junction bases not matched to a gene: 2. The CDR3 loop spans 14 amino acids.

The chain couples TRBV5-1 to TRBJ1-5; no firm D call. Germline assignment: CDR1 SGHRS and CDR2 YFSETQ. V lost 1 base and J lost 0, with 8 bases in between. This CDR3 has 15 amino acids. CDR3: CASSLTGDSNQPQHF. The CDR3 region has the DNA TGCGCCAGCAGCTTGACCGGGGATAGCAATCAGCCCCAGCATTTT.

This chain links TRBV5-1 with TRBJ2-3, with a weak D call TRBD1 (5 bases). There are 15 residues in the CDR3. Germline values: CDR1 SGHRS, CDR2 YFSETQ. The V end lost 0 bases, the J end lost 5 bases, and 13 bases lay between the germline ends. CDR3 in DNA: TGCGCCAGCAGCTTGGACACCAACCAGGGAGATACGCAGTATTTT. It codes for CASSLDTNQGDTQYF.

The CDR3 region has the DNA TGTGCCAGCAGTGCGGGGGGGGATTCTGGGGCCAACGTCCTGACTTTC. Its translation is CASSAGGDSGANVLTF. This sequence joins TRBV6-1 and TRBJ2-6; TRBD2 matches 8 bases. CDR3 size: 16 residues. CDR1 and CDR2 (germline): MNHNS, SASEGT. J lost 1 base, V lost 4 bases, and 3 bases had no gene match.

J is TRBJ1-1 and V is TRBV11-2; no clear D gene. Deletions cut 4 bases from V and 0 bases from J, with 21 bases between. Germline V gene data show CDR1 as SGHAT and CDR2 as FQNNGV. This CDR3 has 18 residues. This CDR3 reads CASSSSRGRLPMNTEAFF. CDR3 nucleotides: TGTGCCAGCAGCTCGAGCCGAGGGAGGTTACCGATGAACACTGAAGCTTTCTTT.

The sample holds a few counts of this clone. The gene calls are TRBV2 and TRBJ1-6; 7 bases match TRBD1. V lost 6 bases, J lost 7 bases, and 9 bases stayed unmatched. This CDR3 spans 15 amino acids. Per the germline V gene, CDR1 is SNHLY and CDR2 is FYNNEI. CDR3 nucleotides: TGTGCCAGCAGGCCCAGGGGGATAAGGAATTCACCCCTCCACTTT. Amino acid sequence: CASRPRGIRNSPLHF.

This clone was seen only once. This chain connects TRBV10-1 to TRBJ2-7; the match to TRBD1 covers 10 bases. CDR1 and CDR2 (germline): WNHNN, SYGVQD (reference sequence). The CDR3 sequence is 16 residues long. J gave up 3 bases and V 3 bases, and 8 bases lay outside the gene matches. The CDR3 loop reads CASSDVRTGGDYEQYF. In DNA form, the CDR3 reads TGCGCCAGCAGTGATGTCCGGACAGGGGGTGACTACGAGCAGTACTTC.

The DNA of the CDR3 is TGTGCCAGCAGTCCCGAAATCCAATACGAGCAGTACTTC. It yields the protein CASSPEIQYEQYF. J is TRBJ2-7 and V is TRBV6-5; no firm D call. Germline CDR1 MNHEY, CDR2 SVGAGI. V shed 5 bases and J shed 4 bases, with 12 bases lying between them. The CDR3 is made up of 13 amino acids.

The rearrangement uses TRBV5-6 and TRBJ1-5; the match to TRBD1 covers 8 bases. Germline CDR1 SGHDT, CDR2 YYEEEE. The CDR3 is 15 residues long. V lost 4 bases to trimming and J lost 3 bases; unmatched junction nucleotides: 6. DNA of the CDR3: TGTGCCAGCAGCCTTGGACAGGGCCCCAATCAGCCCCAGCATTTT. It specifies CASSLGQGPNQPQHF.

The rearrangement links TRBV7-2 to TRBJ1-2; the D gene is possibly TRBD1 (5 bases). V dropped 1 base and J dropped 6 bases, with 9 bases sitting between them. CDR3 length equals 13 residues. The V gene's germline CDR1 is SGHTA and CDR2 FQGNSA. The CDR3 here is CASSLGGGDGYTF. CDR3 nucleotide sequence: TGTGCCAGCAGCTTAGGGGGCGGGGATGGCTACACCTTC.

V usage is TRBV6-4 and J usage is TRBJ2-1, with D possibly TRBD1 on 8 matching bases. The CDR3 covers 16 residues. From germline, CDR1 is MRHNA and CDR2 SNTAGT. The germline V and J ends were trimmed by 5 bases and 6 bases, with 20 bases remaining between them. CDR3 sequence reads: CASSRWGGQAGNEQFF. As DNA, the CDR3 is TGTGCCAGCAGTCGATGGGGGGGACAGGCGGGCAATGAGCAGTTCTTC.

V is TRBV2 and J is TRBJ1-2; no firm D call. Trimming shortened V by 6 bases and J by 0 bases, and 8 bases separated the two germline ends. Germline lookup yields CDR1 SNHLY and CDR2 FYNNEI. This CDR3 region has 13 residues. CDR3: CASSRQANYGYTF. The CDR3 coding sequence is TGTGCCAGCAGCCGCCAGGCTAACTATGGCTACACCTTC.

This rearrangement joins TRBV6-6 to TRBJ1-5, with TRBD1 matching 10 bases. Per the germline V gene, CDR1 is MNHNY and CDR2 is SVGAGI (reference sequence). Unmatched junction bases numbered 5, after V lost 6 bases and J lost 6 bases. The CDR3 covers 14 residues. The CDR3 protein is CASRGTGEGQPQHF. The CDR3 nucleotides are TGTGCCAGCAGAGGGACAGGGGAAGGTCAGCCCCAGCATTTT.

V and J are TRBV4-1 and TRBJ1-6, with D possibly being TRBD1 (5 bases). V was clipped by 4 bases and J by 7 bases, with 14 bases between them. Germline V gene data show CDR1 as MGHRA and CDR2 as YSYEKL. The CDR3 length is 15 residues. CDR3 sequence: CASSPQGRINSPLHF. The DNA for the CDR3 is TGCGCCAGCAGCCCCCAGGGTAGGATCAATTCACCCCTCCACTTT.

The chain is built from TRBV19 and TRBJ1-2; D gene uncertain. The germline V gene encodes CDR1 LNHDA and CDR2 SQIVND (reference sequence). The CDR3 totals 15 residues. V shed 3 bases and J shed 4 bases, with 15 bases lying between them. CDR3 sequence reads: CASSMTLSPTYGYTF. The CDR3 bases are TGTGCCAGTAGTATGACGTTATCCCCGACCTATGGCTACACCTTC. The whole variable domain, filled in from reference TRBV19 and TRBJ1-2, reads DGGITQSPKYLFRKEGQNVTLSCEQNLNHDAMYWYRQDPGQGLRLIYYSQIVNDFQKGDIAEGYSVSREKKESFPLTVTSAQKNPTAFYLCASSMTLSPTYGYTFGSGTRLTVV.

A word on this clone: The junction departs from germline at one end; a sequencing error may be responsible. This chain joins TRBV6-5 and TRBJ2-5; perhaps TRBD1 as D (6 bases). CDR1 and CDR2 (germline): MNHEY, SVGAGI. The CDR3 extends over 14 amino acids. For the CDR3, the DNA is TGTGCCGGCAGGACCGACAGGCAAGGGGAGACCCAGTACTTC. It yields the protein CAGRTDRQGETQYF.

The chain joins TRBV11-3 to TRBJ1-1; D is ambiguous. This CDR3 has 13 amino acids. V lost 5 bases and J lost 2, with 9 bases in between. Germline lookup yields CDR1 SGHNT and CDR2 YENEEA. The CDR3 DNA sequence: TGTGCCAGCAGCCGGACGTCTAACACTGAAGCTTTCTTT. Protein product: CASSRTSNTEAFF.

V is TRBV6-6 and J is TRBJ2-2, with 9 bases matching TRBD2. Trimming removed 7 bases from V and 6 bases from J; junction bases left unmatched: 12. The CDR3 consists of 16 residues. Germline V gene sequence: CDR1 MNHNY, CDR2 SVGAGI (reference sequence). CDR3 nucleotides: TGTGCCAGCACCGCCCCCCGGGGCGGGGGGGCCGGGGAGCTGTTTTTT. It yields the protein CASTAPRGGGAGELFF.

The chain combines TRBV2 with TRBJ2-1, with a weak D call TRBD1 (6 bases). Germline lookup yields CDR1 SNHLY and CDR2 FYNNEI. Trimming removed 3 bases at V and 0 bases at J, with 9 bases between. This CDR3 has 15 residues. CDR3 amino acids: CASSEQGYSYNEQFF. The CDR3 DNA sequence: TGTGCCAGCAGTGAGCAGGGGTACTCCTACAATGAGCAGTTCTTC.